What follows are 9 T cell receptor beta chains derived from one specimen sequenced in a study of blood T cell repertoires in COVID-19. Method: immunoSEQ multiplex PCR; TCRdb's copy keeps in-frame clones and lacks some. The sample has roughly 250,000 clones, 70% to 85% seen once. The sequencing sample was made of peripheral blood. These receptors originate from a woman older than 75 with acute or convalescent COVID-19.

The chain carries TRBV7-9 and TRBJ1-1; perhaps TRBD1 as D (5 bases). The germline V gene encodes CDR1 SEHNR and CDR2 FQNEAQ (reference sequence). Trimming stripped 5 bases from V and 2 bases from J, with 12 bases between. The CDR3 extends over 14 amino acids. The CDR3 nucleotides read TGTGCCAGCAGCGACTCGGGGGTAAACACTGAAGCTTTCTTT. It yields the protein CASSDSGVNTEAFF.

A single count supports this clone. The chain employs TRBV12-3 or TRBV12-4 and TRBJ1-2, with 8 bases that match TRBD1. Germline trimming cut 6 bases from V and 7 bases from J; bases unmatched to any gene: 4. This CDR3 is 12 amino acids long. The CDR3 bases are TGTGCCAGCAGCCAGGACAGGGCTGGCTACACCTTC. Translated: CASSQDRAGYTF.

The V call is TRBV18, the J call TRBJ1-1; no clear D. CDR3 length: 13 residues. V shed 3 bases and J shed 2 bases, with 7 bases lying between them. Germline V gene lookup returns CDR1 KGHSH and CDR2 LQKENI. The CDR3 DNA follows: TGTGCCAGCTCACCTCAAAGCAACACTGAAGCTTTCTTT. This codes for CASSPQSNTEAFF.

This clone was detected only a few times. The chain recombines TRBV7-3 with TRBJ1-1, with a tentative D call TRBD1 (5 bases). CDR3 size: 15 residues. V lost 5 bases and J lost 1, with 14 bases in between. Germline CDR1 and CDR2: SGHTA and FQGTGA. The CDR3 DNA sequence: TGTGCCAGCAGCCCCAGCGGGGGATCGAACACTGAAGCTTTCTTT. Translating gives CASSPSGGSNTEAFF.

The chain has TRBV28 and TRBJ1-2; D is possibly TRBD1 (6 bases). The V gene's germline CDR1 is MDHEN and CDR2 SYDVKM. V lost 8 bases to trimming and J lost 2 bases, with 18 bases between them. The CDR3 totals 15 residues. The CDR3 loop is CASLRTWTENYGYTF. The CDR3, as DNA: TGTGCCAGCCTCCGTACTTGGACAGAAAACTATGGCTACACCTTC.

V usage is TRBV3-1 (or the pseudogene TRBV3-2) and J usage is TRBJ2-2; D is possibly TRBD1 (5 bases). The CDR3 sequence is 13 residues long. Trimming left V 3 bases short and J 5 bases short, with 7 bases between. The germline gives CDR1 LGHDT, CDR2 YNNKEL (reference sequence). The CDR3 loop is CASSHQGTGELFF. Here the CDR3 DNA reads TGTGCCAGCAGCCACCAGGGAACCGGGGAGCTGTTTTTT.

This clone was recorded a few times. The gene calls are TRBV7-8 and TRBJ2-1, with 10 bases aligning to TRBD1. CDR3 length: 15 amino acids. Germline-derived CDR1 and CDR2 are SGHVS and FQNEAQ. Unmatched junction bases numbered 7, after V lost 4 bases and J lost 7 bases. The CDR3 sequence is CASSSEDRGRNEQFF. The CDR3 bases are TGTGCCAGCAGCTCTGAAGACAGGGGGCGGAATGAGCAGTTCTTC.

The rearrangement joins TRBV7-2 to TRBJ2-3; 9 bases fit TRBD2. CDR1 and CDR2 from the germline V gene are SGHTA and FQGNSA. After removal of 1 base from V and 5 bases from J, the junction contained 4 bases not matched to a gene. The CDR3 loop spans 15 amino acids. This chain's CDR3 is CASSLVRGGGDTQYF. The CDR3 nucleotides read TGTGCCAGCAGCTTAGTCCGCGGGGGGGGAGATACGCAGTATTTT.

The count of this clone is one. V and J are TRBV19 and TRBJ1-4, with D perhaps TRBD1 (6 bases). V was cut by 5 bases and J by 7 bases, with 14 bases left in between. Germline V gives CDR1 LNHDA, CDR2 SQIVND (reference sequence). The CDR3 extends over 14 amino acids. Here the CDR3 reads CASSQQGGPEKLFF. The CDR3 coding sequence is TGTGCCAGTAGTCAACAGGGCGGACCTGAAAAACTGTTTTTT.